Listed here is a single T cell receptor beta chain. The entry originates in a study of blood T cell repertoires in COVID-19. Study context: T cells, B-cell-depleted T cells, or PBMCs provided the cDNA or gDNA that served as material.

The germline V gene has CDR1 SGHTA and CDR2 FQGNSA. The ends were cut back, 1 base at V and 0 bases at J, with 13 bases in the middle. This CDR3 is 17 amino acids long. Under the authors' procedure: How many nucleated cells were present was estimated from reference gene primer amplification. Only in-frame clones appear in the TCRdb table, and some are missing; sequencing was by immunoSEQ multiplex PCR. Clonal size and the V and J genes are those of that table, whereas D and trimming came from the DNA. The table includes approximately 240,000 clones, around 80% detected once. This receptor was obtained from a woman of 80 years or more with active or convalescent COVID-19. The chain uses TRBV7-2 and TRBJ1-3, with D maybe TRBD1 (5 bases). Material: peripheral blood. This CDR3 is CASSLGGTLSSGNTIYF. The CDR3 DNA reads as TGTGCCAGCAGCTTAGGGGGCACCCTCAGCTCTGGAAACACCATATATTTT.